The sequence of this TCR beta chain was determined in a study of OX40 agonist ivuxolimab in advanced cancers. Systemic immunosuppression or a history of autoimmune disease excluded patients. Using immunoSEQ multiplex PCR, the repertoire was profiled, and TCRdb retains in-frame clones only, with some absent. The repertoire holds 65,000 to 90,000 clones, with around 85% as singletons. Study outcomes and limitations: At 0.1-3.0 mg/kg, partial responders had clonal expansion among the lowest observed.

CDR1 and CDR2 from the germline V gene are SGDLS and YYNGEE. Trimming cost V 7 bases and J 4 bases; bases outside gene matches: 9. The CDR3 length is 14 residues. As for this clone: Its target is unknown.

Sequenced here: CD4+ or CD8+ T cells sorted from blood, sampled in a trial of the OX40 agonist ivuxolimab. The sequence was obtained from an adult with an advanced solid tumor such as melanoma, head and neck, liver or kidney cancer. This chain connects TRBV9 to TRBJ2-5; 8 nucleotides line up with TRBD1. CDR3 coding DNA: TGTGCCAGCGGAAGGACAGGGCGGCGAGAGACCCAGTACTTC. Amino acid sequence: CASGRTGRRETQYF.